This T cell receptor (beta chain) appears in the sequencing data of a study of spatial heterogeneity in lung cancer (dated by TCRdb to the late 2010s). Study-level background: Beta-chain transcripts were consistently detected in greater numbers than alpha-chain transcripts, which likely reflected higher beta-chain transcript abundance. In the raw uncorrected reads, each unique combination of TCR and UMI appeared more than ten times on average. In non-small cell lung cancer, the study made a quantitative comparison of TCR alpha and beta repertoires among multiple tumor regions, matched nontumor lung and blood. TCR transcript counts in tumor regions correlated strongly with a T cell transcriptional module score from matched bulk RNA-seq. At surgery, both alpha and beta chains were TCR-sequenced in under 250 tumor regions, fewer than 80 matched nontumor lung samples and 50 to 60 PBMC samples. Nonsynonymous mutation counts, determined by whole-exome sequencing of tumor tissue, were related to features of the TCR repertoire.

The paper's findings and limits, for the study overall: Estimated TCR-seq coverage of tumor T cells was only around 7% for alpha chains and 13% for beta chains. Confirming at a functional level the hypothesis that regional TCRs recognize regional mutations was considered to require additional single-cell paired TCR alpha and beta sequencing. The tumor nonsynonymous mutation count correlated with the number of expanded intratumoral alpha and beta TCRs. The count of ubiquitous expanded TCRs correlated with the count of ubiquitous nonsynonymous mutations, and the count of regional expanded TCRs correlated with the count of regional nonsynonymous mutations.

A word on this clonotype: Which antigen it targets is not known. Per-nucleotide qualities are absent, and no much larger clonotype sits a single base away.

According to the study, the label for this sample's time point signals: sample taken at primary tumor resection. The donors were some 76 patients from the lung TRACERx cohort who had early-stage, untreated non-small cell lung cancer. Whole RNA extracted from tumor and nontumor lung tissue, or from cryopreserved PBMC samples, was used for TCR sequencing without cell sorting. A patient was chosen for TCR sequencing only when enough RNA was available from at least two tumor regions. Before selection, tumor and adjacent nontumor lung specimens were reviewed by a lung pathologist. The library was produced with 5' RACE. Sequencing was carried out with a NextSeq 500. To allow correction of PCR and sequencing errors, the TCR library protocol tagged every TCR cDNA molecule with a unique molecular identifier. In the source study's methods: Decombinator tools were used for TCR identification, UMI-based error correction and CDR3 extraction. Expanded TCRs were defined as those above a frequency of 2 per 1,000, corresponding to the top 1% of the tumor frequency distribution. Expanded tumor TCRs were classed as regional if statistically deemed absent (corrected P<0.05) from at least one tumor region, otherwise ubiquitous. Renyi diversity was computed with the R vegan package after each repertoire had been subsampled 100 times to 5,000 TCRs. CDR3 similarity networks were built from amino acid triplet string-kernel similarity, with CDR3s being connected when pairwise similarity was above 0.82. Using fastp at Q25 and MiXCR, TCRdb reprocessed the public reads and kept productive beta chains. All rows with the same CDR3 protein become a single entry with the most common DNA and genes. TCRdb, not the original authors, processed these V and J calls. This sample is represented by some 7,800 distinct CDR3 sequences; approximately 12% of them were singletons. The top ten clonotypes cover about 10% of the sample.

The germline V gene specifies SGHRS as CDR1 and YFSETQ as CDR2. The CDR3 has 13 amino acids, counting the end cysteine and phenylalanine. The DNA shown is the 39-base CDR3, in frame from base 1. The germline ends are 9 bases apart after V is trimmed by 0 bases and J by 5 bases. This chain joins TRBV5-1 to TRBJ2-7; the D gene is perhaps TRBD2, on 5 matching bases. The sequenced sample was lung tumor tissue, obtained at surgery. The source is a male donor with early-stage non-small cell lung cancer. CDR3 reads: CASSLVVLDEQYF. The sequence in DNA is TGCGCCAGCAGCTTGGTAGTACTAGACGAGCAGTACTTC.